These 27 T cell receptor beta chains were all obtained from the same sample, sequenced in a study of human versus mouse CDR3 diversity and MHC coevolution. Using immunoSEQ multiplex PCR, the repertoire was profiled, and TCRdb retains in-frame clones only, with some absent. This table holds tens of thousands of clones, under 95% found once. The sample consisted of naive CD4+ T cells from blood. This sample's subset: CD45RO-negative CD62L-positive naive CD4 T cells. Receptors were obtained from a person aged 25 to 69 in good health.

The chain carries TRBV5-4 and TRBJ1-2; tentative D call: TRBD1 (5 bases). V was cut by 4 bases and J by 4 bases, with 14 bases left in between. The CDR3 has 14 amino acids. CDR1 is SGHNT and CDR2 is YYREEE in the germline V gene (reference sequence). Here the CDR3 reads CASSHRQGLYGYTF. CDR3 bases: TGTGCCAGCAGCCACCGGCAGGGCCTCTATGGCTACACCTTC.

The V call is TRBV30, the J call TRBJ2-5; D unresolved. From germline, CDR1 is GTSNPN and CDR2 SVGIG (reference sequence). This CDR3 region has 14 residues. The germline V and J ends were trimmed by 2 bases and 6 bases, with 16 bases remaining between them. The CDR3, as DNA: TGTGCCTGGAGTCCACTTTTAGCCGGCCAGACCCAGTACTTC. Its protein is CAWSPLLAGQTQYF.

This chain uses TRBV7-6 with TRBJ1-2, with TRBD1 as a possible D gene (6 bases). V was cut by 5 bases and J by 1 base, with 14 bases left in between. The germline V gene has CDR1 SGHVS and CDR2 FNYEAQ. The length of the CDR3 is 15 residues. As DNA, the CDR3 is TGTGCCAGCAGCCTTTACGGGACACATAACTATGGCTACACCTTC. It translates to CASSLYGTHNYGYTF.

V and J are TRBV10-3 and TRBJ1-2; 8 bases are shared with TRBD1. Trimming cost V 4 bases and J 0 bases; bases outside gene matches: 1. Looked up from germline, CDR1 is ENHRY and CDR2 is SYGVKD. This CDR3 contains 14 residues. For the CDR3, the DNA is TGTGCCATCAGTGGGACAGGGCCTAACTATGGCTACACCTTC. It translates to CAISGTGPNYGYTF.

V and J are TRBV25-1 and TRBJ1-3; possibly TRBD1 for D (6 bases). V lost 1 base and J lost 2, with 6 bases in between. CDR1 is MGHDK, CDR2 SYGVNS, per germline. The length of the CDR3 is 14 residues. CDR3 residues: CASSESGAGNTIYF. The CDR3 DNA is TGTGCCAGCAGTGAATCAGGGGCTGGAAACACCATATATTTT.

Written as DNA, the CDR3 is TGTGCCAGCAGCTTAGGGGGTGCGGGAAGGGAGACCCAGTACTTC. This translates into CASSLGGAGRETQYF. This chain links TRBV7-9 with TRBJ2-5; D might be TRBD2 (6 bases). The germline V and J ends were trimmed by 1 base and 5 bases, with 14 bases remaining between them. Germline CDR1 and CDR2: SEHNR and FQNEAQ (reference sequence). The CDR3 covers 15 residues.

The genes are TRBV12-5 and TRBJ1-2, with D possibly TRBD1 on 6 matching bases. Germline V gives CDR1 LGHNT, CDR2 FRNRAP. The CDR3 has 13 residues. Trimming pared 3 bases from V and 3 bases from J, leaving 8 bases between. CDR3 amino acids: CASGFSGDYGYTF. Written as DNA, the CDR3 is TGTGCTAGTGGTTTTTCAGGGGACTATGGCTACACCTTC.

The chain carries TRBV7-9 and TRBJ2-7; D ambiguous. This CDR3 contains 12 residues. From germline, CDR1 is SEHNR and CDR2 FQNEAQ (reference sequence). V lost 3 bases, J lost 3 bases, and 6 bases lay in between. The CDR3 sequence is CASSFSDYEQYF. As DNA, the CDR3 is TGTGCCAGCAGCTTCTCAGACTACGAGCAGTACTTC. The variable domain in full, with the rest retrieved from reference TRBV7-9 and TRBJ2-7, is DTGVSQNPRHKITKRGQNVTFRCDPISEHNRLYWYRQTLGQGPEFLTYFQNEAQLEKSRLLSDRFSAERPKGSFSTLEIQRTEQGDSAMYLCASSFSDYEQYFGPGTRLTVT.

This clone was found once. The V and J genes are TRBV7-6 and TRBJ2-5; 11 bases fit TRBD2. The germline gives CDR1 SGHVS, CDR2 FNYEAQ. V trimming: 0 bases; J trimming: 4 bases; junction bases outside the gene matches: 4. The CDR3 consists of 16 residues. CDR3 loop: CASSLALTSGVETQYF. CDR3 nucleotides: TGTGCCAGCAGCTTAGCGTTGACTAGCGGGGTAGAGACCCAGTACTTC.

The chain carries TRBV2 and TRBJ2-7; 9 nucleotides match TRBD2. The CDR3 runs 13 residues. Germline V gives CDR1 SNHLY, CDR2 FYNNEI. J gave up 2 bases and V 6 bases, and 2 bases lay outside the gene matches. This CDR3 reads CASRRTSAYEQYF. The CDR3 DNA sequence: TGTGCCAGCAGACGGACTAGCGCCTACGAGCAGTACTTC.

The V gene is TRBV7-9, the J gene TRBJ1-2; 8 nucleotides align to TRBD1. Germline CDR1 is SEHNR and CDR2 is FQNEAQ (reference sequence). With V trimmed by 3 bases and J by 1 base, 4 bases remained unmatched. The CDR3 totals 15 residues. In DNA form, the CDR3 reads TGTGCCAGCAGCTTTAACAGGGGGAGTAACTATGGCTACACCTTC. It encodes CASSFNRGSNYGYTF.

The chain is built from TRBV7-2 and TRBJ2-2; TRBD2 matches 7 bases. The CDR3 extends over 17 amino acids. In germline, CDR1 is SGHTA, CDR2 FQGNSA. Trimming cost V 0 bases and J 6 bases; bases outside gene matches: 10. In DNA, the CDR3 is TGTGCCAGCAGCTTAGCAACCCTAGGTGGGGGGGCCGGGGAGCTGTTTTTT. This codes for CASSLATLGGGAGELFF. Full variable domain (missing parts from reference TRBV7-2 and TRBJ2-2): GAGVSQSPSNKVTEKGKDVELRCDPISGHTALYWYRQSLGQGLEFLIYFQGNSAPDKSGLPSDRFSAERTGGSVSTLTIQRTQQEDSAVYLCASSLATLGGGAGELFFGEGSRLTVL.

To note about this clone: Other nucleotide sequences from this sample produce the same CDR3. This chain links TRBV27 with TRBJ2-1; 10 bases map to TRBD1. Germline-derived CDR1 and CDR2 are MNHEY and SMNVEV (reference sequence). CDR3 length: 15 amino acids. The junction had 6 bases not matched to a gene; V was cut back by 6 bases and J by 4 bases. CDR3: CASSPRQGAYNEQFF. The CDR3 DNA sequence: TGTGCCAGCAGCCCCCGACAGGGGGCGTACAATGAGCAGTTCTTC.

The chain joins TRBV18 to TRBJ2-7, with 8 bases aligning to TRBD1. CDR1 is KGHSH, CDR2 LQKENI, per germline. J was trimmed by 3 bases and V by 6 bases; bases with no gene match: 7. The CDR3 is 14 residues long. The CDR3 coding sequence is TGTGCCAGCTCCACTAGCACAGGGGGCTACGAGCAGTACTTC. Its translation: CASSTSTGGYEQYF.

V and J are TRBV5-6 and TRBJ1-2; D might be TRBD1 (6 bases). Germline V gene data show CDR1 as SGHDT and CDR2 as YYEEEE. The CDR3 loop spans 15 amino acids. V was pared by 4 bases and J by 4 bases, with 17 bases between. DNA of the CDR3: TGTGCCAGCAGCCCACCCGGACAGACCCTCTATGGCTACACCTTC. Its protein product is CASSPPGQTLYGYTF.

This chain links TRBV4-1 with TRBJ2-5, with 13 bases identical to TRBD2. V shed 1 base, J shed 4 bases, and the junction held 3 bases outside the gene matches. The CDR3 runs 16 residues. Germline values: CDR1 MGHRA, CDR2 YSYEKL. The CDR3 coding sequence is TGCGCCAGCAGCCAAGTTAGGACTAGCGGGGGAGAGACCCAGTACTTC. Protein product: CASSQVRTSGGETQYF.

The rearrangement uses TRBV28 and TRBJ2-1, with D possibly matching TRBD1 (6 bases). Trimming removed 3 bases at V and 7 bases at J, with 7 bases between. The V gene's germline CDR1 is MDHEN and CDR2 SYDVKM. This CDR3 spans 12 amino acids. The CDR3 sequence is CASSLQGNEQFF. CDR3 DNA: TGTGCCAGCAGTTTGCAGGGGAATGAGCAGTTCTTC.

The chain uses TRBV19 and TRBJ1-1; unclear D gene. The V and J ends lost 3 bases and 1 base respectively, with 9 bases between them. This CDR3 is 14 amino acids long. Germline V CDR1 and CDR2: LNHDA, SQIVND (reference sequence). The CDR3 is CASSITEGNTEAFF. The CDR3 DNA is TGTGCCAGTAGTATCACGGAGGGGAACACTGAAGCTTTCTTT.

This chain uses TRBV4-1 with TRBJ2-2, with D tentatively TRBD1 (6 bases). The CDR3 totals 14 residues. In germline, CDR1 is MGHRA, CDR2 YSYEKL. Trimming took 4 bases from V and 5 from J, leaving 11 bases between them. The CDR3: CASSRLGGTGELFF. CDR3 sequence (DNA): TGCGCCAGCAGCCGTCTAGGGGGTACCGGGGAGCTGTTTTTT.

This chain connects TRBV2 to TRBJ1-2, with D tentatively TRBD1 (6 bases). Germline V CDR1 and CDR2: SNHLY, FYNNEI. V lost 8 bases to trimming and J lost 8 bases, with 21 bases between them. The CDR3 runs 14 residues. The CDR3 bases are TGTGCCAGCCTAACTTGGGGGCGGGGGATCGGCTACACCTTC. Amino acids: CASLTWGRGIGYTF.

The chain's CDR3 is CASSFDRDTEAFF. The CDR3, as DNA: TGTGCCAGTAGTTTCGACAGGGACACTGAAGCTTTCTTT. This chain links TRBV19 with TRBJ1-1; 7 nucleotides line up with TRBD1. Unmatched junction bases numbered 3, after V lost 5 bases and J lost 3 bases. This CDR3 region has 13 residues. The germline CDR1 and CDR2 sequences are LNHDA and SQIVND (reference sequence).

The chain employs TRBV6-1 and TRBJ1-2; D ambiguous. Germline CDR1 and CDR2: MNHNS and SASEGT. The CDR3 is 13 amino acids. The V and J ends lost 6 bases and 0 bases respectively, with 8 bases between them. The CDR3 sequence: CASREGSNYGYTF. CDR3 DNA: TGTGCCAGCAGGGAGGGATCTAACTATGGCTACACCTTC.

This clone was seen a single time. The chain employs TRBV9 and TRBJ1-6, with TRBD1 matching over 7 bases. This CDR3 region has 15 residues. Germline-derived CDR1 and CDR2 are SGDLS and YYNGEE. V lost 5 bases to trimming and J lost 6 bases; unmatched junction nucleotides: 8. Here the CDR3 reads CASSRRQGGNSPLHF. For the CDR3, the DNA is TGTGCCAGCAGTCGCCGACAGGGTGGTAATTCACCCCTCCACTTT.

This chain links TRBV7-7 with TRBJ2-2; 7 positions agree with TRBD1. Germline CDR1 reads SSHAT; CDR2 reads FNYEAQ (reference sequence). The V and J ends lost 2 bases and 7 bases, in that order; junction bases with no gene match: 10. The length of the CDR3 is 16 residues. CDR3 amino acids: CASSLRETGTGGELFF. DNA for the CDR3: TGTGCCAGCAGCTTAAGAGAGACAGGGACGGGCGGGGAGCTGTTTTTT.

As DNA, the CDR3 is TGTGCCAGCAGGGAGACGGGTTCCTACGAGCAGTACTTC. It is translated as CASRETGSYEQYF. The chain combines TRBV6-5 with TRBJ2-7; no clear D. This CDR3 region has 13 residues. Germline V CDR1 and CDR2: MNHEY, SVGAGI. Trimming took 6 bases from V and 1 from J, leaving 10 bases between them.

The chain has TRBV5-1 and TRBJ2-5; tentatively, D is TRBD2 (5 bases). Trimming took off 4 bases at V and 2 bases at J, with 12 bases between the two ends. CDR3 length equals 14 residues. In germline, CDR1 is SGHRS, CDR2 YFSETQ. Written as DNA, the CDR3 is TGCGCCAGCAGCCTAGCAACAGAACAAGAGACCCAGTACTTC. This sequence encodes CASSLATEQETQYF. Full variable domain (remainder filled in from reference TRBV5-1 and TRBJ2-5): KAGVTQTPRYLIKTRGQQVTLSCSPISGHRSVSWYQQTPGQGLQFLFEYFSETQRNKGNFPGRFSGRQFSNSRSEMNVSTLELGDSALYLCASSLATEQETQYFGPGTRLLVL.

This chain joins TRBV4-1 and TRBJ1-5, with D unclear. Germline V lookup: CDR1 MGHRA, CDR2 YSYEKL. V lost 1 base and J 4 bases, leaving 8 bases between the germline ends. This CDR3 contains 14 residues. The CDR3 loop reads CASSQVGSNQPQHF. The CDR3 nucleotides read TGCGCCAGCAGCCAAGTGGGCAGTAATCAGCCCCAGCATTTT.